Below, 20 T cell receptor beta chains from the same sample are listed, as sequenced in a study of long-term antiretroviral therapy in people with HIV. Investigators performed immunoSEQ version v3.0 at survey level. Assay: immunoSEQ multiplex PCR; the TCRdb copy retains only in-frame clones and omits some. Here the sample spans about 18,000 clones, more than 80% being singletons. Specimen: unsorted PBMCs, collected 0.6 years after starting antiretroviral therapy. The origin of the receptors is a woman aged 18-29 years with HIV.

This clone was detected a few times. The gene calls are TRBV28 and TRBJ1-2; possibly TRBD1 for D (5 bases). CDR1 and CDR2 (germline): MDHEN, SYDVKM. Trimming stripped 3 bases from V and 5 bases from J, with 7 bases between. CDR3 length: 12 amino acids. The CDR3 DNA reads as TGTGCCAGCAGTTTCAGGGAGTATGGCTACACCTTC. Its translation: CASSFREYGYTF.

The V gene is TRBV9, the J gene TRBJ2-1; 7 nucleotides line up with TRBD2. Germline V gene sequence: CDR1 SGDLS, CDR2 YYNGEE. V shed 4 bases and J 0 bases; nucleotides not matched to a gene: 10. The CDR3 has 17 residues. CDR3 amino acids: CASSPLGGVSSYNEQFF. The CDR3 DNA is TGTGCCAGCAGCCCCCTGGGGGGGGTAAGCTCCTACAATGAGCAGTTCTTC. The full variable domain, completed using reference TRBV9 and TRBJ2-1, is DSGVTQTPKHLITATGQRVTLRCSPRSGDLSVYWYQQSLDQGLQFLIQYYNGEERAKGNILERFSAQQFPDLHSELNLSSLELGDSALYFCASSPLGGVSSYNEQFFGPGTRLTVL.

V is TRBV6-5 and J is TRBJ1-2; D is unresolved. V was shortened by 10 bases and J by 2 bases, with 11 bases between the two germline ends. Germline values: CDR1 MNHEY, CDR2 SVGAGI. The CDR3 extends over 12 amino acids. The CDR3 loop is CATNDPNYGYTF. The CDR3 DNA follows: TGTGCCACCAATGACCCGAACTATGGCTACACCTTC.

This clone was seen more than once but under ten times. The chain recombines TRBV19 with TRBJ1-5; D ambiguous. The V gene lost 5 bases and the J gene lost 5 bases, with 16 bases spanning the gap. Germline V gene lookup returns CDR1 LNHDA and CDR2 SQIVND (reference sequence). The CDR3 is 15 amino acids. The CDR3 sequence is CASSQDGEGHQPQHF. DNA of the CDR3: TGTGCCAGTAGTCAAGACGGGGAAGGGCATCAGCCCCAGCATTTT.

This chain links TRBV2 with TRBJ1-1, with a possible D match to TRBD1 (5 bases). Trimming stripped 10 bases from V and 11 bases from J, with 17 bases between. CDR3 length: 11 amino acids. CDR1 SNHLY and CDR2 FYNNEI come from the germline V gene. CDR3 sequence reads: CANNGGTGAFF. CDR3 nucleotide sequence: TGTGCCAATAATGGAGGGACGGGGGCTTTCTTT. The complete variable domain, with remaining parts taken from reference TRBV2 and TRBJ1-1, reads EPEVTQTPSHQVTQMGQEVILRCVPISNHLYFYWYRQILGQKVEFLVSFYNNEISEKSEIFDDQFSVERPDGSNFTLKIRSTKLEDSAMYFCANNGGTGAFFGQGTRLTVV.

The V gene is TRBV19, the J gene TRBJ1-2; 7 nucleotides align to TRBD1. CDR3 length: 14 residues. Losses at the gene ends were 2 bases for V and 4 bases for J; bases not matched to a gene: 4. Germline V gene data show CDR1 as LNHDA and CDR2 as SQIVND (reference sequence). For the CDR3, the DNA is TGTGCCAGTAGTATAAGCGCAGGGGGCTATGGCTACACCTTC. Amino acids: CASSISAGGYGYTF.

This clone was counted a single time. The V call is TRBV2, the J call TRBJ1-4, with 8 bases fitting TRBD1. The CDR3 totals 15 residues. J gave up 7 bases and V 4 bases, and 8 bases lay outside the gene matches. Germline V gene data show CDR1 as SNHLY and CDR2 as FYNNEI. In nucleotides, the CDR3 is TGTGCCAGCAGTGTTGGAACAGGGGGGAGTGAAAAACTGTTTTTT. It yields the protein CASSVGTGGSEKLFF. Filled out from reference TRBV2 and TRBJ1-4, the complete variable domain reads EPEVTQTPSHQVTQMGQEVILRCVPISNHLYFYWYRQILGQKVEFLVSFYNNEISEKSEIFDDQFSVERPDGSNFTLKIRSTKLEDSAMYFCASSVGTGGSEKLFFGSGTQLSVL.

The chain uses TRBV7-3 and TRBJ1-2; tentative D call: TRBD1 (6 bases). CDR1 and CDR2 from the germline V gene are SGHTA and FQGTGA. Between the trimmed V and J ends, which lost 2 bases and 0 bases, there was a span of 7 bases. The CDR3 sequence is 14 residues long. The CDR3 DNA reads as TGTGCCAGCAGCTTACAGGGGACTAACTATGGCTACACCTTC. This gives the protein CASSLQGTNYGYTF.

J is TRBJ1-3 and V is TRBV4-1, with 9 bases lining up with TRBD1. The germline V gene has CDR1 MGHRA and CDR2 YSYEKL. V trimming: 0 bases; J trimming: 2 bases; junction bases outside the gene matches: 8. The CDR3 sequence is 18 residues long. DNA of the CDR3: TGCGCCAGCAGCCAAGATGGGGGGACAGGGTTCCCTGGAAACACCATATATTTT. It encodes CASSQDGGTGFPGNTIYF.

The V call is TRBV5-5, the J call TRBJ1-3; D ambiguous. The CDR3 covers 18 residues. Per germline, CDR1 SGHKS and CDR2 YYEKEE (reference sequence). Trimming left V 1 base short and J 4 bases short, with 21 bases between. CDR3 in amino acids: CASSLSQYGPSPGNTIYF. The CDR3 DNA follows: TGTGCCAGCAGCTTGAGCCAATACGGGCCGTCGCCAGGAAACACCATATATTTT.

J is TRBJ2-2 and V is TRBV5-1, with D perhaps TRBD2 (6 bases). CDR1 is SGHRS and CDR2 is YFSETQ in the germline V gene. This CDR3 is built from 16 residues. Trimming stripped 6 bases from V and 2 bases from J, with 17 bases between. CDR3 sequence reads: CASTAAGQLNTGELFF. CDR3 sequence (DNA): TGCGCCAGCACCGCGGCGGGGCAGCTAAACACCGGGGAGCTGTTTTTT. Full variable domain (missing parts from reference TRBV5-1 and TRBJ2-2): KAGVTQTPRYLIKTRGQQVTLSCSPISGHRSVSWYQQTPGQGLQFLFEYFSETQRNKGNFPGRFSGRQFSNSRSEMNVSTLELGDSALYLCASTAAGQLNTGELFFGEGSRLTVL.

The chain employs TRBV30 and TRBJ2-5; tentatively, D is TRBD2 (7 bases). Germline CDR1 GTSNPN, CDR2 SVGIG (reference sequence). Trimming removed 5 bases from V and 5 bases from J, with 21 bases in between. The length of the CDR3 is 15 residues. CDR3 residues: CAWGPHAGASETQYF. The CDR3, as DNA: TGTGCCTGGGGCCCCCACGCGGGGGCAAGTGAGACCCAGTACTTC.

This chain joins TRBV4-3 and TRBJ1-2; D remains unclear. Trimming left V 0 bases short and J 8 bases short, with 7 bases between. Germline values: CDR1 LGHNA, CDR2 YSLEER. This CDR3 spans 12 amino acids. CDR3 sequence (DNA): TGCGCCAGCAGCCAAGATCTCGGCGGCTACACCTTC. Residues: CASSQDLGGYTF.

The V call is TRBV7-2, the J call TRBJ2-3; D call uncertain. V was clipped by 1 base and J by 2 bases, with 10 bases between them. Germline V lookup: CDR1 SGHTA, CDR2 FQGNSA. The CDR3 covers 15 residues. The CDR3 region is CASSLDGQDTDTQYF. The CDR3 bases are TGTGCCAGCAGCTTAGATGGGCAGGACACAGATACGCAGTATTTT.

The chain joins TRBV2 to TRBJ2-4, with D perhaps matching TRBD1 (6 bases). The CDR3 sequence is 13 residues long. Trimming removed 4 bases from V and 5 bases from J, with 9 bases in between. Germline lookup yields CDR1 SNHLY and CDR2 FYNNEI. DNA of the CDR3: TGTGCCAGCAGTGGACAGGAGGAAAACATTCAGTACTTC. It codes for CASSGQEENIQYF.

The chain uses TRBV7-6 and TRBJ1-6; D possibly corresponds to TRBD1 (5 bases). Germline assignment: CDR1 SGHVS and CDR2 FNYEAQ. The CDR3 is 13 residues long. V lost 1 base and J 9 bases, leaving 7 bases between the germline ends. CDR3 in DNA: TGTGCCAGCAGCTTAGGCGGGGGTTCACCCCTCCACTTT. Translation gives CASSLGGGSPLHF.

The chain joins TRBV7-9 to TRBJ1-1; tentatively, D is TRBD1 (5 bases). Per the germline V gene, CDR1 is SEHNR and CDR2 is FQNEAQ (reference sequence). V lost 6 bases and J lost 10, with 15 bases in between. This CDR3 spans 12 amino acids. The CDR3 sequence is CASSAVQGGAFF. CDR3 DNA: TGTGCCAGCAGTGCCGTCCAGGGAGGAGCTTTCTTT.

The rearrangement joins TRBV28 to TRBJ1-1; 7 nucleotides match TRBD1. CDR1 is MDHEN and CDR2 is SYDVKM in the germline V gene. The CDR3 extends over 15 amino acids. The trim removed 7 bases at V and 1 base at J, leaving 9 bases unmatched. CDR3 sequence (DNA): TGTGCCAGCACCCCGTCAGGGGGACAGAACACTGAAGCTTTCTTT. Its translation is CASTPSGGQNTEAFF.

V gene TRBV20-1 combines with J gene TRBJ1-1; D unresolved. Per the germline V gene, CDR1 is DFQATT and CDR2 is SNEGSKA (reference sequence). With 2 bases removed from V and 7 bases from J, the gap between germline ends came to 5 bases. This CDR3 is built from 10 residues. DNA for the CDR3: TGCAGTGCTAGAAACGGTGAAGCTTTCTTT. This codes for CSARNGEAFF.

This sequence joins TRBV19 and TRBJ2-7; D uncertain. Germline V gene sequence: CDR1 LNHDA, CDR2 SQIVND (reference sequence). CDR3 length: 13 amino acids. Trimming left V 8 bases short and J 1 base short, with 12 bases between. In nucleotides, the CDR3 is TGTGCCAGTTCAAACCTGAGGTCCTACGAGCAGTACTTC. Amino acids: CASSNLRSYEQYF.